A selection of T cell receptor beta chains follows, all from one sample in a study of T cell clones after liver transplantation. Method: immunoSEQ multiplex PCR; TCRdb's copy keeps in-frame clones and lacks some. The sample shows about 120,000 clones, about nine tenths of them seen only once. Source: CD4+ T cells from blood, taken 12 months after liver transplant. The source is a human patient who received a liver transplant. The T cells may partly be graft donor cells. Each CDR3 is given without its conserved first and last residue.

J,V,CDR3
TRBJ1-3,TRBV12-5,ASGKGISSGNTIY
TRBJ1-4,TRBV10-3,AISGGQGEKLF
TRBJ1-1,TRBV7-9,ASDGGGPEAF
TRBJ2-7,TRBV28,ASTEGSGHYEQY
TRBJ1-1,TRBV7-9,ASSRLGTDNTEAF
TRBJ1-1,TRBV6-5,ASSYSMGGTEAF
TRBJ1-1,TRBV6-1,ATILNTEAF
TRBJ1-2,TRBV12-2,ASRLLSGGYT
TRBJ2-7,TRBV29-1,SVSGLSYEQY
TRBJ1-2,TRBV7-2,ASSLVGGQGAHGYT
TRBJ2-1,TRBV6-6,ASTPVGAHNEQF
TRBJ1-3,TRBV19,ASTSPPFSGNTIY
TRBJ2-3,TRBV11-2,ASSYGDTQY
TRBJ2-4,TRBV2,ASSEADLGVEY
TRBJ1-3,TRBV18,ASSPDGQVGNTIY
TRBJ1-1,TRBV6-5,ASSYSIWTGDTEAF
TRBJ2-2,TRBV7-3,ASQMADNTGELF
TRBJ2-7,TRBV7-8,ASSLAVGSHEQY
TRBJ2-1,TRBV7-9,ASSTSGPGEQF
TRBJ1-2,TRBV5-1,ASSRDRGGANYGYT
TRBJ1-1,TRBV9,ASSVTGQNTEAF
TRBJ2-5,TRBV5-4,ASSSRRSSGEQETQY
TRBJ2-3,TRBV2,ASSDRALGGTDTQY
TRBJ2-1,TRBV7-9,ASSRLAGGLGEQF
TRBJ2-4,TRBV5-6,ASSLRSVAKNIQY
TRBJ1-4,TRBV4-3,ASSQDPRRGRVEKLF
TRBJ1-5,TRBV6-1,ASSDLSGFRNQPQH
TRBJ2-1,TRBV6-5,ASSSPPSGKQF
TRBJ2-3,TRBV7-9,ASSLVLATSTDTQY
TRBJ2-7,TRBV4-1,ASSQLDRGRGEQY
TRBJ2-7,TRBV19,ASSIRTGGLSYEQY
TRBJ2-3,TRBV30,AWEIPREGRVGTQY
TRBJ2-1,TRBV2,ASSDWGLENNEQF
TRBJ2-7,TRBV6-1,ASSDLRDEQY
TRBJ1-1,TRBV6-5,ASSSGQGVVNTEAF
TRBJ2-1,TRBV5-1,ASSGGLAGGDEQF
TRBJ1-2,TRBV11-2,ASTTPRGRLRGYT
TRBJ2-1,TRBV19,ASSWGSGSTEQF
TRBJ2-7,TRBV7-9,ASSFGQGYEQY
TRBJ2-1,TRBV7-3,ASSLTGAPYNEQF
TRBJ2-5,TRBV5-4,ASSLVLAGGQETQY
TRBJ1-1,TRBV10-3,ATTPGGGLTEAF
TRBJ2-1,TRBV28,ASRSSGTSYNEQF
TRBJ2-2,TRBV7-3,ASRSTGGTGELF
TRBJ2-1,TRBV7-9,ASSALFSFTYNEQF
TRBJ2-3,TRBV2,ASNRDSTDTQY
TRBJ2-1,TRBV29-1,SVGRGSNEQF
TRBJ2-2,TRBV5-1,ASSLAVSNTGELF
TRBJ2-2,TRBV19,ASSIEGTGSPGELF
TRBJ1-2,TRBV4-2,ASSHRDGRGGGYT
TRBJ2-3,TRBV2,ASLSGANTDTQY
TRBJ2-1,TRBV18,ASSPGSGRAGEQF
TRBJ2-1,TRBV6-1,ASSVDVFSGQF
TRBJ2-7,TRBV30,AWTGQGGNEQY
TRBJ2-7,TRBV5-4,ASSIRLATYEQY